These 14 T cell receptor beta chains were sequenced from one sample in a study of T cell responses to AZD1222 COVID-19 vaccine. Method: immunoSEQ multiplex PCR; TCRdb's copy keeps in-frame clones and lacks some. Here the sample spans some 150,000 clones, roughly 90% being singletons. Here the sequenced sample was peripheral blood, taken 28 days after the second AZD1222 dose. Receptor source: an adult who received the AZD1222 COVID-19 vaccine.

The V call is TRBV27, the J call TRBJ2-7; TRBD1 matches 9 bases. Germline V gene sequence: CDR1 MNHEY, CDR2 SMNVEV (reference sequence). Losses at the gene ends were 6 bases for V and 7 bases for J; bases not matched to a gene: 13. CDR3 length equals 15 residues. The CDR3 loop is CASRTQGQGMGEQYF. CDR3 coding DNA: TGTGCCAGCAGGACCCAAGGACAGGGGATGGGGGAGCAGTACTTC.

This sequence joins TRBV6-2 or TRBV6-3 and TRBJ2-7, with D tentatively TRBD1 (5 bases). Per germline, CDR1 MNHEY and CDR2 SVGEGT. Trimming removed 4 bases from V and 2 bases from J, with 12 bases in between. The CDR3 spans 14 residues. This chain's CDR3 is CASSWGFSAYEQYF. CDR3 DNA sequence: TGTGCCAGCAGTTGGGGCTTTTCCGCCTACGAGCAGTACTTC.

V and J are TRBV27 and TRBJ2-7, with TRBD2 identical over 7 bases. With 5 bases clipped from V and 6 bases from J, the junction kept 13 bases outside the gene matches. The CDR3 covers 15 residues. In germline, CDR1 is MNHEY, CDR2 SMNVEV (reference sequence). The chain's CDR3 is CASSPTGTTEPEQYF. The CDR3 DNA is TGTGCCAGCAGTCCAACCGGGACTACCGAACCCGAGCAGTACTTC.

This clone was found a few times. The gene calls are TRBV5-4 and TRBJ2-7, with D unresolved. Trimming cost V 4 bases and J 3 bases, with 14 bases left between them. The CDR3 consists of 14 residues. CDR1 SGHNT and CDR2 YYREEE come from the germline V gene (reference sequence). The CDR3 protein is CASSPGAGNYEQYF. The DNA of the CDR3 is TGTGCCAGCAGCCCTGGTGCAGGCAACTACGAGCAGTACTTC.

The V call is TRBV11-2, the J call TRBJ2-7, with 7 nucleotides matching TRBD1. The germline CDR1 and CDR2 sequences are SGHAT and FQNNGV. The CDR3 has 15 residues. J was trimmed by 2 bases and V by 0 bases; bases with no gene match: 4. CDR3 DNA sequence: TGTGCCAGCAGCTTAGAGGGACAGAGCCCCTACGAGCAGTACTTC. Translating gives CASSLEGQSPYEQYF.

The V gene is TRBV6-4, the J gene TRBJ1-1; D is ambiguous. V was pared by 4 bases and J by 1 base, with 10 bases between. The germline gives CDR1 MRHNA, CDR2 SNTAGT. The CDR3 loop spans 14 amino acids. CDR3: CASSATTTNTEAFF. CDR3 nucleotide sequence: TGTGCCAGCAGTGCTACGACAACGAACACTGAAGCTTTCTTT.

The CDR3, as DNA: TGTGCCAGAAGCTTTTTAAGTACTAGCTCCATCTACGAGCAGTACTTC. Amino acid sequence: CARSFLSTSSIYEQYF. The chain uses TRBV5-3 and TRBJ2-7; D might be TRBD2 (6 bases). TRBV5-3 is treated as an ORF (open reading frame) with a function not yet certain. The CDR3 consists of 16 residues. Trimming left V 2 bases short and J 3 bases short, with 18 bases between.

CDR3 amino acids: CASSLGPQGLEAFF. In DNA form, the CDR3 reads TGTGCCAGCAGCTTAGGCCCCCAGGGGTTGGAAGCTTTCTTT. The chain recombines TRBV7-2 with TRBJ1-1; D is possibly TRBD1 (6 bases). Deletions cut 1 base from V and 8 bases from J, with 14 bases between. The V gene's germline CDR1 is SGHTA and CDR2 FQGNSA. This CDR3 is built from 14 residues. Full variable domain (rest looked up from reference TRBV7-2 and TRBJ1-1): GAGVSQSPSNKVTEKGKDVELRCDPISGHTALYWYRQSLGQGLEFLIYFQGNSAPDKSGLPSDRFSAERTGGSVSTLTIQRTQQEDSAVYLCASSLGPQGLEAFFGQGTRLTVV.

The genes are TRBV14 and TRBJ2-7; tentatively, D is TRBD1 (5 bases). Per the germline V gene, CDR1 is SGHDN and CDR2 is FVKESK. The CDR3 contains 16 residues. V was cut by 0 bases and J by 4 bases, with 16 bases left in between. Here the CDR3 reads CASSQEKVGTGYEQYF. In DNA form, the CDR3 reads TGTGCCAGCAGCCAAGAAAAGGTAGGTACAGGATACGAGCAGTACTTC.

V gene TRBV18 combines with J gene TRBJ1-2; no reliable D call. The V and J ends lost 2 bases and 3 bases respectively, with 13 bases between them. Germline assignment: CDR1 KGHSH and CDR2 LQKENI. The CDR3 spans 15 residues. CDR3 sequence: CASSPMSGPYYGYTF. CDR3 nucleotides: TGTGCCAGCTCACCAATGTCAGGACCATACTATGGCTACACCTTC.

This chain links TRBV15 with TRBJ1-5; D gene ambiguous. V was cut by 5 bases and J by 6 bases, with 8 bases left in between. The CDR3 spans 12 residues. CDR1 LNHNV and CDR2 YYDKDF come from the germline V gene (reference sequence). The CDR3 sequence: CATSESGQPQHF. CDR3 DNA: TGTGCCACCAGCGAAAGCGGTCAGCCCCAGCATTTT. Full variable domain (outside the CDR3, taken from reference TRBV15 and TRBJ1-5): DAMVIQNPRYQVTQFGKPVTLSCSQTLNHNVMYWYQQKSSQAPKLLFHYYDKDFNNEADTPDNFQSRRPNTSFCFLDIRSPGLGDTAMYLCATSESGQPQHFGDGTRLSIL.

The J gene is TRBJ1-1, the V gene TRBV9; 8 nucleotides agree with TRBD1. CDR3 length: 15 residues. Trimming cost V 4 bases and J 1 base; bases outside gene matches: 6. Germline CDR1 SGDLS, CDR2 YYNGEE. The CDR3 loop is CASSYRGTANTEAFF. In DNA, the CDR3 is TGTGCCAGCAGCTACAGGGGGACAGCGAACACTGAAGCTTTCTTT.

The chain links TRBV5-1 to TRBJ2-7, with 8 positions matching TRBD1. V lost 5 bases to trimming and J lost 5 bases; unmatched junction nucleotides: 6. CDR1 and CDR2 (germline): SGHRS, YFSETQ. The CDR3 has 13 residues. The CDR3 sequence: CASRPDRDHEQYF. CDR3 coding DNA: TGCGCCAGCAGACCGGACAGGGACCACGAGCAGTACTTC.

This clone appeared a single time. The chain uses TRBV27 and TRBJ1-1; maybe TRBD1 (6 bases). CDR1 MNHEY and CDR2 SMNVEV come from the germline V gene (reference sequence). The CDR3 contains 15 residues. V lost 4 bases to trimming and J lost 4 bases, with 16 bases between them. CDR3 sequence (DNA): TGTGCCAGCAGTTCGATAAATAGGGGGGTCACTGAAGCTTTCTTT. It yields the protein CASSSINRGVTEAFF.